This TCR beta chain was recovered during a study of T-cell memory formation after mild COVID-19. Across the study: Largely, TCR clusters stayed within a single donor. Study-level findings and limits: Detection of some responders pre-infection suggested pre-existing cross-reactive memory T cells participated. The study found contracting CD4+ clones mainly in CM and EM and contracting CD8+ clones in EMRA.

This CDR3 contains 13 residues. From germline, CDR1 is SQVTM and CDR2 ANQGSEA. Trimming took 2 bases from V and 1 from J, leaving 8 bases between them. With constant-segment primers, 5'RACE yielded cDNA libraries of TCR alpha and TCR beta that carried sample barcodes and UMIs. From the 5' RACE reads, TCRdb called clonotypes with MiXCR, one entry per CDR3 protein. The table includes some 350,000 distinct CDR3 sequences, 10% to 15% detected once. Many counts were recorded for this clonotype. Its antigen is not known. The source material was PBMCs or a T cell subset sorted from them (not recorded which). The V call is TRBV29-1, the J call TRBJ2-5, with TRBD1 as a possible D gene (5 bases). This clonotype was sampled from a man younger than 35 who had mild COVID-19 (a few samples of this study predate the infection). Cell type and time point are not known. The CDR3 loop reads CSVEKGVQETQYF. The DNA of the CDR3 is TGCAGCGTTGAAAAAGGGGTCCAAGAGACCCAGTACTTC.